Listed below are T cell receptor beta chains from one sample, sequenced in a study of early T cells in non-severe SARS-CoV-2 infection. TCRdb re-derived calls from the 5' RACE reads in MiXCR, one entry per CDR3 protein. This table has 75,000 to 90,000 distinct CDR3 sequences, about 6% appearing once. The sequenced sample was whole blood. The receptors originated from an adult who was a healthcare worker with PCR-confirmed SARS-CoV-2 infection or an uninfected control (not recorded which). CDR3s include the opening cysteine and the closing phenylalanine or tryptophan. D genes are given only for firm matches. A row's size may be missing; if present it is once, few, many or a size class.

V gene	clone size	J gene	D gene	CDR3 protein	CDR3 DNA
TRBV24-1	many	TRBJ2-4	TRBD2	CATSPGLAGGQGKNIQYF	TGTGCCACCAGTCCGGGACTAGCGGGGGGGCAAGGCAAAAACATTCAGTACTTC
TRBV4-3	few	TRBJ2-3	-	CASSYQPGGTDTQYF	TGCGCCAGCAGCTATCAACCTGGGGGTACAGATACGCAGTATTTT
TRBV5-1	many	TRBJ2-5	TRBD2	CASSQDPSGSETQYF	TGCGCCAGCAGCCAGGACCCTAGCGGGAGTGAGACCCAGTACTTC
TRBV12-3/TRBV12-4	-	TRBJ2-5	TRBD2	CASSPGAGGQQETQYF	TGTGCCAGCAGCCCCGGGGCGGGGGGTCAACAAGAGACCCAGTACTTC
TRBV18	few	TRBJ2-1	-	CASSPGQTYNEQFF	TGTGCCAGCTCACCCGGACAGACCTACAATGAGCAGTTCTTC
TRBV5-5	many	TRBJ1-5	-	CASSLDPPRGPYSNQPQHF	TGTGCCAGCAGCTTAGACCCACCAAGGGGCCCTTATAGCAATCAGCCCCAGCATTTT
TRBV10-2	many	TRBJ1-5	-	CASRFTQPQHF	TGCGCCAGCAGATTTACTCAGCCCCAGCATTTT
TRBV12-3/TRBV12-4	few	TRBJ2-1	TRBD1	CASSPRVGQNNEQFF	TGTGCCAGCAGTCCCCGTGTGGGACAGAACAATGAGCAGTTCTTC
TRBV12-5	-	TRBJ1-4	-	CASGVVSKNEKLFF	TGTGCTAGTGGCGTCGTCTCGAAGAATGAAAAACTGTTTTTT
TRBV20-1	few	TRBJ2-3	-	CSASMPSADTQYF	TGCAGTGCTAGCATGCCCTCAGCAGATACGCAGTATTTT
TRBV6-6	few	TRBJ2-1	-	CASSYSGLFNNEQFF	TGTGCCAGCAGTTACTCGGGACTTTTTAACAATGAGCAGTTCTTC
TRBV7-2	many	TRBJ2-2	-	CASSATSNTGELFF	TGTGCCAGCAGCGCAACATCAAACACCGGGGAGCTGTTTTTT
TRBV7-2	many	TRBJ1-2	-	CASSLAGSFYGYTF	TGTGCCAGCAGCTTAGCGGGGTCATTTTATGGCTACACCTTC
TRBV4-2	many	TRBJ2-2	TRBD1	CASSQGQGDTGELFF	TGTGCCAGCAGCCAAGGACAGGGAGACACCGGGGAGCTGTTTTTT
TRBV2	-	TRBJ2-3	TRBD2	CASSTTSGTTDTQYF	TGTGCCAGCAGTACGACTAGCGGGACCACAGATACGCAGTATTTT
TRBV20-1	-	TRBJ1-4	TRBD1	CSANQEGQGVPKLFF	TGCAGTGCTAACCAGGAGGGACAGGGGGTCCCAAAACTGTTTTTT
TRBV28	many	TRBJ2-3	-	CASSTDTQYF	TGTGCCAGCAGTACAGATACGCAGTATTTT
TRBV11-2	many	TRBJ1-1	-	CASSWGLLNTEAFF	TGTGCCAGCAGCTGGGGACTGTTAAACACTGAAGCTTTCTTT
TRBV28	many	TRBJ2-7	-	CASSFTSYEQYF	TGTGCCAGCAGTTTTACGAGCTACGAGCAGTACTTC
TRBV18	-	TRBJ2-6	TRBD1	CASSPPGQGATGANVLTF	TGTGCCAGCTCACCGCCGGGACAGGGGGCGACAGGGGCCAACGTCCTGACTTTC
TRBV25-1	few	TRBJ1-1	TRBD1	CASRGTGQEKAFF	TGTGCCAGCAGAGGCACGGGACAGGAAAAAGCTTTCTTT
TRBV18	many	TRBJ1-1	-	CASSVQEQNTEAFF	TGTGCCAGCTCAGTACAGGAACAGAACACTGAAGCTTTCTTT
TRBV15	-	TRBJ2-3	-	CATSRDPLADTQYF	TGTGCCACCAGCAGAGATCCATTAGCAGATACGCAGTATTTT
TRBV6-1	-	TRBJ2-1	-	CASSGGIVNEQFF	TGTGCCAGCAGTGGAGGAATTGTCAATGAGCAGTTCTTC
TRBV5-1	many	TRBJ2-1	TRBD1	CASSLERVDRDEQFF	TGCGCCAGCAGCTTGGAGCGCGTCGACAGGGATGAGCAGTTCTTC
TRBV29-1	many	TRBJ1-2	-	CSVNTGFGYTF	TGCAGCGTGAATACAGGGTTTGGCTACACCTTC
TRBV15	many	TRBJ2-3	TRBD2	CATSVGAGGILTSTDTQYF	TGTGCCACCAGCGTAGGAGCGGGGGGCATCTTAACCAGCACAGATACGCAGTATTTT
TRBV6-2/TRBV6-3	-	TRBJ1-1	-	CASSYAVGPMNTEAFF	TGTGCCAGCAGTTACGCGGTAGGACCGATGAACACTGAAGCTTTCTTT
TRBV11-2	-	TRBJ1-3	-	CASSQNGGPGNTIYF	TGTGCCAGCAGCCAGAACGGAGGCCCAGGAAACACCATATATTTT
TRBV7-2	few	TRBJ2-1	TRBD1	CASSLEGRGINEQFF	TGTGCCAGCAGCTTAGAGGGCAGGGGGATCAATGAGCAGTTCTTC
TRBV18	few	TRBJ2-7	TRBD1	CASSQGTASSYEQYF	TGTGCCAGCTCCCAAGGGACAGCTAGCTCCTACGAGCAGTACTTC
TRBV2	many	TRBJ2-3	TRBD2	CASSRLAGGPQDTQYF	TGTGCCAGCTCGAGACTAGCGGGAGGGCCACAGGATACGCAGTATTTT
TRBV5-1	-	TRBJ2-3	-	CASSLSLGSGDDSTDTQYF	TGCGCCAGCAGCTTGAGTTTGGGCTCGGGGGACGATAGCACAGATACGCAGTATTTT
TRBV19	few	TRBJ1-4	-	CASAIVGTPQEKLFF	TGTGCCAGTGCTATCGTCGGGACTCCTCAAGAAAAACTGTTTTTT
TRBV12-3/TRBV12-4	few	TRBJ2-7	-	CASRGDYEQYF	TGTGCCAGCAGAGGGGACTACGAGCAGTACTTC
TRBV12-5	many	TRBJ2-5	TRBD1	CASSRGWETQYF	TGTGCTAGTAGCAGGGGGTGGGAGACCCAGTACTTC
TRBV20-1	many	TRBJ2-1	TRBD2	CSATRTSGSTNYNEQFF	TGCAGTGCCACCAGGACTAGCGGAAGCACAAACTACAATGAGCAGTTCTTC
TRBV13	many	TRBJ1-3	TRBD1	CASSQGQRNTIYF	TGTGCCAGCAGCCAGGGACAGCGAAACACCATATATTTT
TRBV20-1	-	TRBJ1-6	TRBD1	CSASVGGIGPLHF	TGCAGTGCTAGCGTAGGGGGCATTGGACCCCTCCACTTT
TRBV11-2	few	TRBJ2-5	-	CASSRRHGSETQYF	TGTGCCAGCAGCCGGAGGCATGGTTCAGAGACCCAGTACTTC
TRBV4-3	many	TRBJ2-7	-	CASSQGSGPSYEQYF	TGCGCCAGCAGCCAAGGTTCAGGGCCCTCCTACGAGCAGTACTTC
TRBV30	-	TRBJ2-2	TRBD1	CAWSVTGANTGELFF	TGTGCCTGGAGTGTAACAGGGGCGAACACCGGGGAGCTGTTTTTT
TRBV7-2	many	TRBJ1-2	TRBD1	CASSLRQGTIYGYTF	TGTGCCAGCAGCTTAAGACAGGGTACCATCTATGGCTACACCTTC
TRBV20-1	-	TRBJ1-5	-	CSAKEGTGNQPQHF	TGCAGTGCTAAGGAGGGCACGGGAAATCAGCCCCAGCATTTT
TRBV29-1	many	TRBJ1-1	-	CSAPTGMNTEAFF	TGCAGCGCCCCGACGGGGATGAACACTGAAGCTTTCTTT
TRBV19	few	TRBJ2-4	-	CASSRQDLLAKNIQYF	TGTGCCAGTAGTAGACAGGATTTACTAGCCAAAAACATTCAGTACTTC